This is a list of T cell receptor beta chains from one sample in a study of siplizumab effects on memory and regulatory T cells. TCRdb's table, derived via immunoSEQ multiplex PCR, lists solely in-frame clones and lacks some. The data contain 56,000 or so clones, around 98% of them singletons. The sequenced material came from naive CD8+ T cells sorted from blood. The receptors were sampled from a human donor in good health. The CDR3 runs from the conserved cysteine through the conserved F or W. Only part of the rows carry a size: once, few, many, or a class if the clone is expanded.

>TRBJ2-1|TRBV5-8|.
CASSLSGGQEQFF
>TRBJ1-5|TRBV6-5|.
CASSSDGYQPQHF
>TRBJ2-7|TRBV9|.
CASSVTSGIRDEQYF
>TRBJ2-7|TRBV27|.
CASSDIPGQEGSYEQYF
>TRBJ2-1|TRBV13|.
CASSSRTTFYNEQFF
>TRBJ2-5|TRBV11-1|.
CASSLRGGETQYF
>TRBJ2-7|TRBV7-8|.
CASSLGGDEQYF
>TRBJ2-1|TRBV9|.
CASSPALLSEQFF
>TRBJ2-5|TRBV11-3|.
CASSLGVGEETQYF
>TRBJ1-2|TRBV2|.
CASPGAGSYGYTF
>TRBJ2-1|TRBV7-3|.
CASSYGHEQFF
>TRBJ2-1|TRBV29-1|.
CSVSAREKSYNEQFF
>TRBJ2-4|TRBV6-6|.
CASPPRTFLAKNIQYF
>TRBJ1-5|TRBV7-9|few
CASSLGSLGNQPQHF
>TRBJ1-2|TRBV4-3|.
CASSQVEGHRDGYTF
>TRBJ2-7|TRBV7-9|.
CASNPDRAGEQYF
>TRBJ2-1|TRBV15|.
CATSRDASSYNEQFF
>TRBJ2-1|TRBV4-1|.
CASSPLAGDYNEQFF
>TRBJ1-1|TRBV5-1|.
CASSLARGNTEAFF
>TRBJ2-5|TRBV15|.
CAITLERAQETQYF
>TRBJ2-7|TRBV25-1|.
CASSESGGRLAGVNF
>TRBJ2-5|TRBV9|.
CASSGNGLQETQYF
>TRBJ2-7|TRBV7-8|.
CASSFGQQVYEQYF
>TRBJ2-7|TRBV11-2|.
CASSPKQGYEQYF
>TRBJ2-7|TRBV19|.
CASSILADSYEQYF
>TRBJ1-1|TRBV2|once
CASSDDQGNTEAFF
>TRBJ2-7|TRBV28|.
CASSFGDYEQYF
>TRBJ1-1|TRBV30|.
CAWSNRRNTEAFF
>TRBJ1-1|TRBV19|.
CASSVTPTGSTEAFF